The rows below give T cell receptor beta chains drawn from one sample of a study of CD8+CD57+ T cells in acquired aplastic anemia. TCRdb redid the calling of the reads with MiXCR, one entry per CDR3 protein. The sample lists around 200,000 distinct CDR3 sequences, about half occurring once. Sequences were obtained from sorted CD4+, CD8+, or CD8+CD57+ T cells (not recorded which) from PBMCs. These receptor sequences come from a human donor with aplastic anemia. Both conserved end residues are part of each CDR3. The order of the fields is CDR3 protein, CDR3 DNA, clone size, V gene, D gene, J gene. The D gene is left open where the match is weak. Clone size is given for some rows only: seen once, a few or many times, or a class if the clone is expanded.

CDR3 protein: CASSGTGWVAPQHF
CDR3 DNA: TGTGCCAGCAGCGGAACAGGGTGGGTGGCGCCCCAGCATTTT
clone size: few
V gene: TRBV2
D gene: NA
J gene: TRBJ1-5

CDR3 protein: CATSRDRGGVGYF
CDR3 DNA: TGTGCCACCAGCAGAGATCGAGGAGGCGTAGGGTACTTC
clone size: NA
V gene: TRBV15
D gene: NA
J gene: TRBJ2-7

CDR3 protein: CSARVGGNQETQYF
CDR3 DNA: TGCAGTGCTAGAGTAGGAGGGAACCAAGAGACCCAGTACTTC
clone size: NA
V gene: TRBV20-1
D gene: NA
J gene: TRBJ2-5

CDR3 protein: CAGSGQGYFEQYF
CDR3 DNA: TGTGCCGGTAGTGGACAGGGGTACTTCGAGCAGTACTTC
clone size: few
V gene: TRBV19
D gene: TRBD1
J gene: TRBJ2-7

CDR3 protein: CASSQPISHDRELFF
CDR3 DNA: TGCGCCAGCAGCCAACCTATTAGTCATGACCGGGAGCTGTTTTTT
clone size: many
V gene: TRBV4-1
D gene: NA
J gene: TRBJ2-2

CDR3 protein: CASSIMIGTAYEQYF
CDR3 DNA: TGTGCCAGTAGTATCATGATTGGGACGGCCTACGAGCAGTACTTC
clone size: many
V gene: TRBV19
D gene: NA
J gene: TRBJ2-7

CDR3 protein: CASSPTGAVGTEAFF
CDR3 DNA: TGTGCCAGCAGTCCTACAGGGGCGGTGGGGACTGAAGCTTTCTTT
clone size: NA
V gene: TRBV2
D gene: TRBD1
J gene: TRBJ1-1

CDR3 protein: CASSVDQGETQYF
CDR3 DNA: TGTGCCAGCAGCGTAGACCAGGGGGAGACCCAGTACTTC
clone size: NA
V gene: TRBV9
D gene: NA
J gene: TRBJ2-5

CDR3 protein: CSAREFRTGGRDGYTF
CDR3 DNA: TGCAGTGCTAGGGAATTTCGGACAGGAGGACGCGATGGCTACACCTTC
clone size: many
V gene: TRBV20-1
D gene: TRBD1
J gene: TRBJ1-2

CDR3 protein: CASSESQESDTQYF
CDR3 DNA: TGTGCCAGCAGTGAATCCCAGGAGTCAGATACGCAGTATTTT
clone size: NA
V gene: TRBV2
D gene: NA
J gene: TRBJ2-3

CDR3 protein: CASSPPGKPYEQYF
CDR3 DNA: TGTGCCAGCAGCCCCCCAGGGAAACCCTACGAGCAGTACTTC
clone size: NA
V gene: TRBV7-9
D gene: NA
J gene: TRBJ2-7

CDR3 protein: CASSAGQGAVEAQYF
CDR3 DNA: TGTGCCAGTAGTGCTGGGCAGGGGGCGGTGGAGGCCCAGTACTTC
clone size: once
V gene: TRBV19
D gene: TRBD1
J gene: TRBJ2-5

CDR3 protein: CSARGTAFPF
CDR3 DNA: TGCAGTGCTAGAGGGACAGCCTTTCCTTTT
clone size: few
V gene: TRBV20-1
D gene: NA
J gene: TRBJ2-3

CDR3 protein: CATSEGAGYGYTF
CDR3 DNA: TGTGCCACCAGCGAGGGGGCAGGCTATGGCTACACCTTC
clone size: many
V gene: TRBV15
D gene: TRBD1
J gene: TRBJ1-2

CDR3 protein: CASSPSNALAYEQYF
CDR3 DNA: TGTGCCAGCTCACCATCTAATGCACTGGCCTACGAGCAGTACTTC
clone size: few
V gene: TRBV18
D gene: NA
J gene: TRBJ2-7

CDR3 protein: CATRTSGRAADTQYF
CDR3 DNA: TGTGCCACCCGGACTAGCGGGAGGGCGGCAGATACGCAGTATTTT
clone size: NA
V gene: TRBV6-6
D gene: TRBD2
J gene: TRBJ2-3

CDR3 protein: CASSVAEGGSYGYTF
CDR3 DNA: TGTGCCAGCAGCGTAGCTGAAGGGGGCAGCTATGGCTACACCTTC
clone size: many
V gene: TRBV9
D gene: TRBD1
J gene: TRBJ1-2

CDR3 protein: CASSYRTEYNSPLHF
CDR3 DNA: TGTGCCAGCAGTTACCGGACGGAATATAATTCACCCCTCCACTTT
clone size: many
V gene: TRBV6-2/TRBV6-3
D gene: NA
J gene: TRBJ1-6

CDR3 protein: CASSLETVYTF
CDR3 DNA: TGCGCCAGCAGCTTGGAGACAGTCTACACCTTC
clone size: NA
V gene: TRBV7-9
D gene: NA
J gene: TRBJ1-2

CDR3 protein: CATSDSPGSGGNNEQFF
CDR3 DNA: TGTGCCACCAGTGATTCCCCAGGTAGCGGGGGGAACAATGAGCAGTTCTTC
clone size: many
V gene: TRBV24-1
D gene: TRBD2
J gene: TRBJ2-1

CDR3 protein: CASSLEIRVKPLHF
CDR3 DNA: TGTGCCAGCAGCTTAGAGATCAGGGTAAAACCCCTCCACTTT
clone size: NA
V gene: TRBV7-2
D gene: NA
J gene: TRBJ1-6

CDR3 protein: CASSPRQGASTEAFF
CDR3 DNA: TGTGCCAGCAGCCCTCGACAGGGGGCGTCCACTGAAGCTTTCTTT
clone size: NA
V gene: TRBV7-2
D gene: TRBD1
J gene: TRBJ1-1

CDR3 protein: CASSLEGGEDNEQFF
CDR3 DNA: TGCGCCAGCAGCTTGGAAGGGGGGGAAGACAATGAGCAGTTCTTC
clone size: many
V gene: TRBV5-1
D gene: NA
J gene: TRBJ2-1

CDR3 protein: CASRAKGTSTDTQYF
CDR3 DNA: TGTGCCAGCAGAGCCAAAGGAACTAGCACAGATACGCAGTATTTT
clone size: few
V gene: TRBV6-5
D gene: NA
J gene: TRBJ2-3

CDR3 protein: CASRQGGGYTF
CDR3 DNA: TGTGCCAGCAGGCAGGGGGGTGGCTACACCTTC
clone size: many
V gene: TRBV11-2
D gene: TRBD1
J gene: TRBJ1-2

CDR3 protein: CASSLTLYEQYF
CDR3 DNA: TGTGCCAGCAGTTTAACTTTGTACGAGCAGTACTTC
clone size: NA
V gene: TRBV12-3/TRBV12-4
D gene: NA
J gene: TRBJ2-7

CDR3 protein: CSARKGRDSYEQYF
CDR3 DNA: TGCAGTGCTAGAAAGGGACGGGACTCCTACGAGCAGTACTTC
clone size: many
V gene: TRBV20-1
D gene: NA
J gene: TRBJ2-7

CDR3 protein: CASSPDVGQPQHF
CDR3 DNA: TGTGCCAGCAGCCCCGATGTAGGTCAGCCCCAGCATTTT
clone size: few
V gene: TRBV7-9
D gene: NA
J gene: TRBJ1-5

CDR3 protein: CASRLGREHEKLFF
CDR3 DNA: TGTGCCAGCAGGTTGGGCAGGGAACACGAAAAACTGTTTTTT
clone size: many
V gene: TRBV2
D gene: NA
J gene: TRBJ1-4

CDR3 protein: CSALAGHQETQYF
CDR3 DNA: TGCAGCGCCCTAGCGGGGCATCAAGAGACCCAGTACTTC
clone size: once
V gene: TRBV29-1
D gene: TRBD2
J gene: TRBJ2-5

CDR3 protein: CASSQGYGSTNEKLFF
CDR3 DNA: TGTGCCAGCAGCCAAGGTTATGGGTCAACTAATGAAAAACTGTTTTTT
clone size: NA
V gene: TRBV14
D gene: NA
J gene: TRBJ1-4

CDR3 protein: CATGSGTGEVDEQFF
CDR3 DNA: TGTGCCACCGGATCCGGGACAGGGGAGGTGGATGAGCAGTTCTTC
clone size: many
V gene: TRBV10-3
D gene: TRBD1
J gene: TRBJ2-1

CDR3 protein: CAISEVGRGQPQHF
CDR3 DNA: TGTGCCATCAGTGAGGTGGGGAGGGGGCAGCCCCAGCATTTT
clone size: many
V gene: TRBV10-3
D gene: NA
J gene: TRBJ1-5

CDR3 protein: CAISYSRVTPNYYYGYTF
CDR3 DNA: TGTGCCATCAGTTACTCGCGCGTAACACCCAACTACTACTATGGCTACACCTTC
clone size: NA
V gene: TRBV10-3
D gene: NA
J gene: TRBJ1-2

CDR3 protein: CASRSGTGMNTEAFF
CDR3 DNA: TGTGCCAGCAGGTCCGGGACAGGGATGAACACTGAAGCTTTCTTT
clone size: NA
V gene: TRBV12-3/TRBV12-4
D gene: TRBD1
J gene: TRBJ1-1

CDR3 protein: CASSVETGGGSEQFF
CDR3 DNA: TGTGCCAGCAGCGTAGAGACGGGGGGGGGGAGTGAGCAGTTCTTC
clone size: few
V gene: TRBV9
D gene: TRBD2
J gene: TRBJ2-1

CDR3 protein: CASSLGGRANYGYTF
CDR3 DNA: TGTGCCAGCAGCTTGGGGGGCAGGGCCAACTATGGCTACACCTTC
clone size: NA
V gene: TRBV5-1
D gene: NA
J gene: TRBJ1-2

CDR3 protein: CASSQGLSLETQYF
CDR3 DNA: TGTGCCAGCAGCCAAGGACTATCCTTGGAGACCCAGTACTTC
clone size: many
V gene: TRBV3-1
D gene: NA
J gene: TRBJ2-5

CDR3 protein: CATSGDRGEKLFF
CDR3 DNA: TGTGCCACCAGCGGGGACAGGGGTGAAAAACTGTTTTTT
clone size: many
V gene: TRBV15
D gene: TRBD1
J gene: TRBJ1-4

CDR3 protein: CASSERVEPSNEQFF
CDR3 DNA: TGCGCCAGCAGTGAAAGAGTAGAACCGTCCAATGAGCAGTTCTTC
clone size: few
V gene: TRBV10-1
D gene: NA
J gene: TRBJ2-1

CDR3 protein: CASSITSTVSYEQYF
CDR3 DNA: TGTGCCAGTAGTATCACCTCGACAGTCTCCTACGAGCAGTACTTC
clone size: many
V gene: TRBV19
D gene: NA
J gene: TRBJ2-7

CDR3 protein: CSGSRNSGGGNTIYF
CDR3 DNA: TGCAGTGGTTCTCGGAACTCCGGGGGGGGAAACACCATATATTTT
clone size: NA
V gene: TRBV20-1
D gene: NA
J gene: TRBJ1-3

CDR3 protein: CASSSAWGESSYEQYF
CDR3 DNA: TGTGCCAGCAGCTCTGCTTGGGGCGAGAGCTCCTACGAGCAGTACTTC
clone size: many
V gene: TRBV7-6
D gene: NA
J gene: TRBJ2-7

CDR3 protein: CSAQGLAGAEETQYF
CDR3 DNA: TGCAGTGCCCAGGGACTAGCGGGAGCCGAAGAGACCCAGTACTTC
clone size: few
V gene: TRBV20-1
D gene: TRBD2
J gene: TRBJ2-5

CDR3 protein: CSTRGTSFEQYF
CDR3 DNA: TGCAGTACACGTGGGACTAGTTTCGAGCAGTACTTC
clone size: NA
V gene: TRBV20-1
D gene: TRBD2
J gene: TRBJ2-7